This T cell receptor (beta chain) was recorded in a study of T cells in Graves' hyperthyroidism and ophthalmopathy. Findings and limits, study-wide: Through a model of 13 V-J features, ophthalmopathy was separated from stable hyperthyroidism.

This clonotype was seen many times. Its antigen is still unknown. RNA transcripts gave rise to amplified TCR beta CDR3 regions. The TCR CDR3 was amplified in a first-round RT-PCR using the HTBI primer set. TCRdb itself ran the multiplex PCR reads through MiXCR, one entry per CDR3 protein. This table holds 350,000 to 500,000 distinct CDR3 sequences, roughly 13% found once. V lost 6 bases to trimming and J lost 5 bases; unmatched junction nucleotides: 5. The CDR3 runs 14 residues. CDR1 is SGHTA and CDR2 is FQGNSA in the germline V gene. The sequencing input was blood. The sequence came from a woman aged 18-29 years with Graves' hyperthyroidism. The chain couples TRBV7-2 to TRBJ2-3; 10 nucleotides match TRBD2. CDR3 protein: CASSLAGVGDTQYF. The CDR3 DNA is TGTGCCAGCAGTCTAGCGGGAGTTGGAGATACGCAGTATTTT.